This paragraph reports one TCR beta chain. Its antigen is unidentified. The treatment is: roughly 18 received Ad26.COV2.S at low or high dose, single or two shots; about 5 received placebo; per-sample allocation not given. After the first vaccine or placebo injection, samples were drawn on day 63. TCRdb's table, derived via immunoSEQ multiplex PCR, lists solely in-frame clones and lacks some. Among about half a million clones listed, 80% to 90% were seen once. The sample belongs to a study of Ad26.COV2.S vaccination and SARS-CoV-2 variants. Study conclusions and caveats: An underestimation of total T cell responses may have resulted from the TCR breadth and depth analyses.

The CDR3 runs 16 residues. CDR1 and CDR2 from the germline V gene are MDHEN and SYDVKM. The V and J ends lost 7 bases and 5 bases respectively, with 23 bases between them. The input for sequencing was peripheral blood, taken in a trial of Ad26.COV2.S vaccine versus placebo. The chain is built from TRBV28 and TRBJ1-1; D is possibly TRBD1 (6 bases). The receptor comes from a person between 18 and 65 years old who received the Ad26.COV2.S COVID-19 vaccine or a placebo. In DNA form, the CDR3 reads TGTGCCAGCATGGTCGGGGGGCTTCAAGCGGAAACTGAAGCTTTCTTT. It codes for CASMVGGLQAETEAFF.